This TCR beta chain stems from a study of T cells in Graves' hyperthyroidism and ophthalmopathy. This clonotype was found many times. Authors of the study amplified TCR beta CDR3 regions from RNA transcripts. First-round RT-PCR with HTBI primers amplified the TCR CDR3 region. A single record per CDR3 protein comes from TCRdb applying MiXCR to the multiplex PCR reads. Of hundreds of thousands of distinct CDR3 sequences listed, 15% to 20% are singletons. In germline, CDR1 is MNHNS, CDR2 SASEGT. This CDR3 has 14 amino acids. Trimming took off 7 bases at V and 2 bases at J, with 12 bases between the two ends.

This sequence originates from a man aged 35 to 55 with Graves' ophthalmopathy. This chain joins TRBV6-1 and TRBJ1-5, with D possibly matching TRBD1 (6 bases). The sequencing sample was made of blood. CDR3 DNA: TGTGCCAGCATCCCGGGACAACGCAATCAGCCCCAGCATTTT. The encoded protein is CASIPGQRNQPQHF.